The present T cell receptor (beta chain) was sequenced within a study of Tregs in tolerant kidney transplant recipients. Sequencing was performed with immunoSEQ multiplex PCR; in TCRdb, only in-frame clones are kept and a portion is missing. The data hold roughly 250,000 clones, with approximately 83% observed a single time. Germline V gene data show CDR1 as SGHTA and CDR2 as FQGTGA. Between the trimmed V and J ends, which lost 0 bases and 6 bases, there was a span of 11 bases. This CDR3 is 14 amino acids long. The TCR sequence derives from a human donor in good health. The chain has TRBV7-3 and TRBJ1-2; D unclear. The sample taken for sequencing was CD4+ T cells from blood. The CDR3 protein is CASSLTAGFNGYTF. The CDR3 coding sequence is TGTGCCAGCAGCTTAACGGCCGGGTTCAATGGCTACACCTTC.